One sample yielded the 8 T cell receptor beta chains listed below, sequenced in a study of persistence of HIV-infected CD4 T cells. Their recognized antigens are unknown. Lysates of CMV-infected fibroblasts at around 9.8 ug/mL stimulated these cells. Memory cells lacking CD40L and CD69 with high CD45RO were sorted. The immunoSEQ assay was version 4, run in survey mode. Clones were sequenced by immunoSEQ multiplex PCR, and TCRdb holds only the in-frame ones, with some missing. The sample consists of about 48,000 clones, more than 60% of them appearing once. Sequencing used CD4+ T cells sorted from PBMCs after roughly 17-hour stimulation, obtained from a patient who received antiretroviral therapy. All receptors derive from an adult man with HIV who was CMV-seropositive.

The chain combines TRBV27 with TRBJ2-5; D remains unclear. V lost 6 bases and J lost 4, with 21 bases in between. Looked up from germline, CDR1 is MNHEY and CDR2 is SMNVEV (reference sequence). This CDR3 has 16 amino acids. The CDR3, as DNA: TGTGCCAGCAGCCTAATCTCCTGGGGAACGAGAGAGACCCAGTACTTC. Its protein is CASSLISWGTRETQYF.

This chain uses TRBV7-3 with TRBJ2-5; perhaps TRBD2 as D (7 bases). Per germline, CDR1 SGHTA and CDR2 FQGTGA. The germline V and J ends were trimmed by 2 bases and 13 bases, with 20 bases remaining between them. This CDR3 comprises 14 residues. CDR3 residues: CASSLEPYAGAVYF. The DNA of the CDR3 is TGTGCCAGCAGCTTAGAACCCTATGCGGGGGCGGTGTACTTC.

The chain links TRBV2 to TRBJ2-1; maybe TRBD1 (5 bases). Trimming left V 6 bases short and J 4 bases short, with 13 bases between. Germline CDR1 is SNHLY and CDR2 is FYNNEI. The CDR3 extends over 14 amino acids. The DNA of the CDR3 is TGTGCCAGCAGCAAAGGGGCGCTGTACAATGAGCAGTTCTTC. Translated, it gives CASSKGALYNEQFF.

The V and J genes are TRBV29-1 and TRBJ1-1, with D tentatively TRBD1 (5 bases). The germline V gene has CDR1 SQVTM and CDR2 ANQGSEA. This CDR3 region has 14 residues. Deletions cut 2 bases from V and 8 bases from J, with 18 bases between. The chain's CDR3 is CSVELQGRTREAFF. The DNA of the CDR3 is TGCAGCGTTGAATTGCAGGGCCGAACGAGGGAAGCTTTCTTT.

This rearrangement joins TRBV30 to TRBJ1-1; D not resolved. The CDR3 has 14 amino acids. Between the trimmed V and J ends, which lost 0 bases and 1 base, there was a span of 9 bases. The germline V gene has CDR1 GTSNPN and CDR2 SVGIG (reference sequence). The DNA of the CDR3 is TGTGCCTGGAGTGTACTGGAGGGGAACACTGAAGCTTTCTTT. Its protein is CAWSVLEGNTEAFF. Complete variable domain (other parts from reference TRBV30 and TRBJ1-1): SQTIHQWPATLVQPVGSPLSLECTVEGTSNPNLYWYRQAAGRGLQLLFYSVGIGQISSEVPQNLSASRPQDRQFILSSKKLLLSDSGFYLCAWSVLEGNTEAFFGQGTRLTVV.

This chain uses TRBV9 with TRBJ2-7; 7 nucleotides align to TRBD2. V lost 0 bases and J lost 4; bases outside the gene matches: 7. CDR1 is SGDLS and CDR2 is YYNGEE in the germline V gene. The CDR3 runs to 15 residues. The CDR3 region is CASSVGRGGFYEQYF. The CDR3 DNA reads TGTGCCAGCAGCGTAGGAAGGGGAGGGTTTTACGAGCAGTACTTC.

This chain links TRBV9 with TRBJ2-3; 7 nucleotides agree with TRBD2. The CDR3 length is 15 residues. Trimming cost V 3 bases and J 3 bases; bases outside gene matches: 7. Looked up from germline, CDR1 is SGDLS and CDR2 is YYNGEE. The CDR3 sequence is CASSARDYATDTQYF. CDR3 nucleotide sequence: TGTGCCAGCAGCGCCCGGGACTACGCGACAGATACGCAGTATTTT. Combining the CDR3 with reference TRBV9 and TRBJ2-3 gives the whole variable domain DSGVTQTPKHLITATGQRVTLRCSPRSGDLSVYWYQQSLDQGLQFLIQYYNGEERAKGNILERFSAQQFPDLHSELNLSSLELGDSALYFCASSARDYATDTQYFGPGTRLTVL.

In its sample, this clone was seen a few times. The chain couples TRBV5-4 to TRBJ1-2; 11 bases line up with TRBD1. Trimming cost V 5 bases and J 2 bases; bases outside gene matches: 8. The CDR3 runs to 16 residues. Per germline, CDR1 SGHNT and CDR2 YYREEE (reference sequence). The CDR3 region has the DNA TGTGCCAGCAGTCCGGTCTGGGACAGGGGGAACTATGGCTACACCTTC. Its translation is CASSPVWDRGNYGYTF.